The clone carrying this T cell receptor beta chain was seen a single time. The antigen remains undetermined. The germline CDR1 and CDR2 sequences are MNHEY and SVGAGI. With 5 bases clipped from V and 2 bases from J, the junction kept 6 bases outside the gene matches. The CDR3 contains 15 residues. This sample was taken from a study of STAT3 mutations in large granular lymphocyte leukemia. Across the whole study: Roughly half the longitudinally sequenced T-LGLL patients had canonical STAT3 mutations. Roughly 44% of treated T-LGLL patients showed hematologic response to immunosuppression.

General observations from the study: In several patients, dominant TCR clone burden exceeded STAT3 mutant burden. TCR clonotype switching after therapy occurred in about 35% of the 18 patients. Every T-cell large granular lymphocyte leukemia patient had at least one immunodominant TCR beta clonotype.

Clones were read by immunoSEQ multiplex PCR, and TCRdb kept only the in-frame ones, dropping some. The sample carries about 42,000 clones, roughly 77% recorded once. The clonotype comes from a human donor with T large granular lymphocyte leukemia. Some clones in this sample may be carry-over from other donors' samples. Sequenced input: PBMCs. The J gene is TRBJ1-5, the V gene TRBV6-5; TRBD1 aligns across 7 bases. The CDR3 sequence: CASSTSGTGNQPQHF. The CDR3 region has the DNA TGTGCCAGCAGTACCTCCGGGACAGGCAATCAGCCCCAGCATTTT.